The sequence of this TCR beta chain was determined in a study of prognosis after radiotherapy for stage I lung cancer. This clonotype was seen repeatedly, ten times or more. Genomic DNA was subjected to two-round multiplex PCR for amplification of TCR beta CDR3. Each TRBV and TRBJ gene had its own primer in the first PCR round. TCRdb passed the multiplex PCR reads through MiXCR, listing each CDR3 protein once. This table holds 10,000 to 15,000 distinct CDR3 sequences, 40% to 55% found once. Germline assignment: CDR1 LNHDA and CDR2 SQIVND (reference sequence). The CDR3 runs 16 residues. V lost 0 bases, J lost 2 bases, and 13 bases lay in between.

This TCR derives from a donor aged 50 or older with non-small cell lung cancer. The input for sequencing was PBMCs, taken before or after stereotactic body radiation therapy (not recorded which). This chain links TRBV19 with TRBJ1-2; D gene ambiguous. CDR3 residues: CASSIDVLTGNYGYTF. The CDR3 DNA sequence: TGTGCCAGTAGTATAGATGTCCTAACTGGGAACTATGGCTACACCTTC.